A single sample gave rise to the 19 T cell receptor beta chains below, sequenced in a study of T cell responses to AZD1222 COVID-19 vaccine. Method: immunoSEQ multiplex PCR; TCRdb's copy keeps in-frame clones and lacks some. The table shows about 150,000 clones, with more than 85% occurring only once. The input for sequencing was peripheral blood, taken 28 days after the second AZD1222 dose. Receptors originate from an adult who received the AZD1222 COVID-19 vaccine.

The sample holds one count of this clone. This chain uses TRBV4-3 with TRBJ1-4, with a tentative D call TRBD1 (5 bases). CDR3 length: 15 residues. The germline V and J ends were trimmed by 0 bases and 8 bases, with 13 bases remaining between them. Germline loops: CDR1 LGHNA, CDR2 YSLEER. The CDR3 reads CASSQDGGDGEKLFF. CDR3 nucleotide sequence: TGCGCCAGCAGCCAAGACGGCGGGGACGGGGAAAAACTGTTTTTT.

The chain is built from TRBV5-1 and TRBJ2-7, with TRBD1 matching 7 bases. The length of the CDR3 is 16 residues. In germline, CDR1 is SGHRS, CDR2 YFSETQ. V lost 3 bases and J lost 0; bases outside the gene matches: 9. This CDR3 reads CASSSSVDRASYEQYF. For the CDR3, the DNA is TGCGCCAGCAGCTCTTCCGTTGACAGGGCCTCCTACGAGCAGTACTTC.

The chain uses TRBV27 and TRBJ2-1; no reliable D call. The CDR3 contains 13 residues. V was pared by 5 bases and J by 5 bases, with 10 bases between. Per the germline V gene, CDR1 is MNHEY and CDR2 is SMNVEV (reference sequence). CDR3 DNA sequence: TGTGCCAGCAGTCATTTTCGGGACAATGAGCAGTTCTTC. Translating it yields CASSHFRDNEQFF.

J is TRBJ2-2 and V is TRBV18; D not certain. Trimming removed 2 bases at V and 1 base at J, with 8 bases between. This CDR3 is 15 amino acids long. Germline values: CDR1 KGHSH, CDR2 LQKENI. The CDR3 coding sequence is TGTGCCAGCTCACCAGGTGTACAGAACACCGGGGAGCTGTTTTTT. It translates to CASSPGVQNTGELFF.

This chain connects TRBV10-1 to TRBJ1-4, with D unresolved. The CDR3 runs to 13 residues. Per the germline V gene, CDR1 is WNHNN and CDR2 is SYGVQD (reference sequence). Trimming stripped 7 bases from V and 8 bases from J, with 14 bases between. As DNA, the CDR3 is TGCGCCAGCACTAGGGCCTTCGGGGAAAAACTGTTTTTT. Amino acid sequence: CASTRAFGEKLFF.

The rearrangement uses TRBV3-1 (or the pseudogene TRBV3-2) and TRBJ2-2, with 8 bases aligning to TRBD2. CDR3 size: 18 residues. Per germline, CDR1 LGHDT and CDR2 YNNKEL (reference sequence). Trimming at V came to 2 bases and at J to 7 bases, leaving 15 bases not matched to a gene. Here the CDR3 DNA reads TGTGCCAGCAGCCAAACCCCGGCAGCGGGAGACGTGAACGGGGAGCTGTTTTTT. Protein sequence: CASSQTPAAGDVNGELFF.

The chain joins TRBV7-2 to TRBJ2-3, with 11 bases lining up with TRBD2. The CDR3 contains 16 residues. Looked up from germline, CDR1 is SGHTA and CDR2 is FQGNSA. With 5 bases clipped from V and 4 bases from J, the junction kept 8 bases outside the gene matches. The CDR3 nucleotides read TGTGCCAGCAGCCGTCTCCTAGCGGGGGGCCCAGATACGCAGTATTTT. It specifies CASSRLLAGGPDTQYF. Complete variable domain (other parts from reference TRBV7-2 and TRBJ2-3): GAGVSQSPSNKVTEKGKDVELRCDPISGHTALYWYRQSLGQGLEFLIYFQGNSAPDKSGLPSDRFSAERTGGSVSTLTIQRTQQEDSAVYLCASSRLLAGGPDTQYFGPGTRLTVL.

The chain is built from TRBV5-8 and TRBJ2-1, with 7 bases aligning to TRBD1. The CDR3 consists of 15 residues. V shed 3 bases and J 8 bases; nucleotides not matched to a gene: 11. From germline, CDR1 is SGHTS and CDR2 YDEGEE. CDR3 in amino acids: CASSSGTVGPYEQFF. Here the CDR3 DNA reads TGTGCCAGCAGCTCCGGGACAGTGGGACCGTATGAGCAGTTCTTC. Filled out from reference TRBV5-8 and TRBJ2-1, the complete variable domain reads EAGVTQSPTHLIKTRGQQATLRCSPISGHTSVYWYQQALGLGLQFLLWYDEGEERNRGNFPPRFSGRQFPNYSSELNVNALELEDSALYLCASSSGTVGPYEQFFGPGTRLTVL.

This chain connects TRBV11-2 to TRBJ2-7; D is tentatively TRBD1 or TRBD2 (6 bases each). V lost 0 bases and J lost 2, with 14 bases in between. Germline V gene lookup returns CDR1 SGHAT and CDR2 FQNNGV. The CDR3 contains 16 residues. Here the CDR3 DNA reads TGTGCCAGCAGCTTAGATCGGGGGACACCCACCTACGAGCAGTACTTC. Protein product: CASSLDRGTPTYEQYF.

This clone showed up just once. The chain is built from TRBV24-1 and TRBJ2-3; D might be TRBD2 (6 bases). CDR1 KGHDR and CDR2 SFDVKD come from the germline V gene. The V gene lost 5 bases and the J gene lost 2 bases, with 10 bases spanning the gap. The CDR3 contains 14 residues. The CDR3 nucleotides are TGTGCCACCAGTGGGGACTTCTCCACAGATACGCAGTATTTT. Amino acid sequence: CATSGDFSTDTQYF.

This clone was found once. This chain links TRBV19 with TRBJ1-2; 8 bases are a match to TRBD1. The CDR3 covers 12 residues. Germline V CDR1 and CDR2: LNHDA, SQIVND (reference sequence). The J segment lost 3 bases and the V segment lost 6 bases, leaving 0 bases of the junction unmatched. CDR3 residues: CASRQGDYGYTF. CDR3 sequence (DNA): TGTGCCAGTAGACAGGGGGACTATGGCTACACCTTC.

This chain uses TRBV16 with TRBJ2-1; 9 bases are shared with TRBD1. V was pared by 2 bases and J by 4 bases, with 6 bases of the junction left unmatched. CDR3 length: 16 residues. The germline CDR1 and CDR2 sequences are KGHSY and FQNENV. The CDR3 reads CASSQHRGQVYNEQFF. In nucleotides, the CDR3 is TGTGCCAGCAGCCAACACAGGGGGCAGGTGTACAATGAGCAGTTCTTC.

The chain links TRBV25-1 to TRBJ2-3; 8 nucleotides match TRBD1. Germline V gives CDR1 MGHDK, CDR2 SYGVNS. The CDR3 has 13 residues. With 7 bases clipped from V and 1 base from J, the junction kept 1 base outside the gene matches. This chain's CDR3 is CASKGQGTDTQYF. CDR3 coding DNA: TGTGCCAGCAAGGGACAGGGCACAGATACGCAGTATTTT.

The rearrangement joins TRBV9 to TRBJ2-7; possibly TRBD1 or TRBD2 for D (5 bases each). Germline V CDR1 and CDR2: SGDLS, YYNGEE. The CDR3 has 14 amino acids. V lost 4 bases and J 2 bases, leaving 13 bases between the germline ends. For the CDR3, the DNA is TGTGCCAGCAGCTCCCGGGACGGAGCCTACGAGCAGTACTTC. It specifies CASSSRDGAYEQYF.

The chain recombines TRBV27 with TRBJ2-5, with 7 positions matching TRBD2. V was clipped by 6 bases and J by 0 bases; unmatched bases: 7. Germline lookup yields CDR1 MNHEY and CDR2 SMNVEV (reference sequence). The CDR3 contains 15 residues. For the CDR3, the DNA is TGTGCCAGCAGAAGGGCGGGAGAGTACCAAGAGACCCAGTACTTC. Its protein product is CASRRAGEYQETQYF.

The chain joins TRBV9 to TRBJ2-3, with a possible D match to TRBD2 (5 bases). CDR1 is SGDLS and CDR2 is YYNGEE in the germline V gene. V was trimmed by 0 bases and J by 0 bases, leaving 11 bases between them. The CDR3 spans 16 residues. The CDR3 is CASSVAGGGSTDTQYF. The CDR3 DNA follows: TGTGCCAGCAGCGTAGCTGGTGGCGGGAGCACAGATACGCAGTATTTT.

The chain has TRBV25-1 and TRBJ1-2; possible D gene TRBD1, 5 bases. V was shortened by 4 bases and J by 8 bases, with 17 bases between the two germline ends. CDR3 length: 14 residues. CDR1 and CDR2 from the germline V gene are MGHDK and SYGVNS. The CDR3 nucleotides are TGTGCCAGCAGTGGACCCGTCGAGTCAGGGGGCTACACCTTC. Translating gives CASSGPVESGGYTF.

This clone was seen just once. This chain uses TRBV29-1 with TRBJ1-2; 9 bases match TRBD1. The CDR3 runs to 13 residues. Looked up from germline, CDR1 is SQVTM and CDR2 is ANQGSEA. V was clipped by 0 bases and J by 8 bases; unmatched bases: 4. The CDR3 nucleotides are TGCAGCGTTGAAGATAGGACAGGGGTCGGCTACACCTTC. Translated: CSVEDRTGVGYTF. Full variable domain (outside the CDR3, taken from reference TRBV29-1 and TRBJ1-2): SAVISQKPSRDICQRGTSLTIQCQVDSQVTMMFWYRQQPGQSLTLIATANQGSEATYESGFVIDKFPISRPNLTFSTLTVSNMSPEDSSIYLCSVEDRTGVGYTFGSGTRLTVV.

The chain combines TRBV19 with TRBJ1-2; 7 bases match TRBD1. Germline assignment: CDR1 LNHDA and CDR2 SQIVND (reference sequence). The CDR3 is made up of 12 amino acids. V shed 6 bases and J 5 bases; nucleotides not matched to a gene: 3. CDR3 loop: CASRTGLYGYTF. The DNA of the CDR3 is TGTGCCAGTAGGACAGGGCTGTATGGCTACACCTTC.